This T cell receptor (beta chain) appears in the sequencing data of a study of shared clonotypes between healthy human individuals. Whole-study results and caveats: Shared clonotypes: roughly 5% naive CD4, around 3.7% naive CD8, over 2% memory CD4, 0.4% memory CD8. With few donors, the genetic and exposure-history diversity represented was limited.

Of note for this clone: As yet, its antigen is unknown.

As defined, naive CD8 cells were CD45RO-negative and positively selected for CCR7, with terminally differentiated effector memory CD45RA+ cells excluded. The CDR3 runs to 14 residues. V was clipped by 3 bases and J by 2 bases, with 10 bases between them. The germline CDR1 and CDR2 sequences are MGHRA and YSYEKL. Data came from immunoSEQ multiplex PCR; TCRdb stores just in-frame clones and leaves some out. The data hold just over 2,000,000 clones, with about 95% observed a single time. Material: naive CD8+ T cells sorted from blood. The chain recombines TRBV4-1 with TRBJ1-1, with D tentatively TRBD1 (6 bases). The sequence was obtained from a man between 18 and 29 years old in good health. CDR3 amino acids: CASSQAGDNTEAFF. DNA for the CDR3: TGCGCCAGCAGCCAGGCAGGGGATAACACTGAAGCTTTCTTT.